The T cell receptor beta chain described here comes from a study of blood T cells in healthy people across ages. With a J-beta primer mix and a sample-barcoded 5' primer, a second PCR ran 7 to 11 cycles. TCRdb called the 5' RACE reads again in MiXCR, with one record for every CDR3 protein. This sample carries about 640,000 distinct CDR3 sequences, 45% to 65% of them seen once, and the ten largest clones take 30% to 45%. The material sequenced was blood. The clonotype was recovered from a man in his sixties in good health.

The CDR3 nucleotides read TGCAGTGCTAGACCCAGGCGAGGGGAACAAGAGACCCAGTACTTC. Protein: CSARPRRGEQETQYF. This chain connects TRBV20-1 to TRBJ2-5; D might be TRBD1 or TRBD2, each matching 5 bases. Germline V gene data show CDR1 as DFQATT and CDR2 as SNEGSKA (reference sequence). V shed 2 bases and J shed 2 bases, with 15 bases lying between them. The CDR3 consists of 15 residues.